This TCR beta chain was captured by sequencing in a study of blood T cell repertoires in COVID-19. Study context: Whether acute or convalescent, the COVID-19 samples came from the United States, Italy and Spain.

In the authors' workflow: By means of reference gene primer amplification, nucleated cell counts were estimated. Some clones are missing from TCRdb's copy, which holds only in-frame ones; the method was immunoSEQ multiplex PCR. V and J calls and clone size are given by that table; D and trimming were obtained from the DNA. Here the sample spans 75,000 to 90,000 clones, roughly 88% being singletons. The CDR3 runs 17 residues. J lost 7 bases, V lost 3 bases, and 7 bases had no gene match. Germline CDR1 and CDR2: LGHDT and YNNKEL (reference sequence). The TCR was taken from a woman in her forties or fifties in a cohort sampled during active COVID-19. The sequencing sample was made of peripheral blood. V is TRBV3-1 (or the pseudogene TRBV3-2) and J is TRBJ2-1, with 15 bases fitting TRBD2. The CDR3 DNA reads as TGTGCCAGCAGCCACAGAACGGGACTAGCGGGAGGTAATGAGCAGTTCTTC. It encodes CASSHRTGLAGGNEQFF.